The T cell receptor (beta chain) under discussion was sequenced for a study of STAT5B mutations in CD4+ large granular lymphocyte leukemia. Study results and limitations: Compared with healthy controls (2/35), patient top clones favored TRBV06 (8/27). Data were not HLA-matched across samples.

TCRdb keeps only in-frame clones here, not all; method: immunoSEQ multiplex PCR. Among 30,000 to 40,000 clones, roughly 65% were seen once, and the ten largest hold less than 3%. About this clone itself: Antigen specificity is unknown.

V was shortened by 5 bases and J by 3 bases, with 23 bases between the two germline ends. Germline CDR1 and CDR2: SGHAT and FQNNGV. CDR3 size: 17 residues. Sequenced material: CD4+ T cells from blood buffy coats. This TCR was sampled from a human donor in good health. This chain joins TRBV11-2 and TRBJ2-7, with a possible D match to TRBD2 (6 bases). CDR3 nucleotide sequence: TGTGCCAGCAGCCTGCTGGTGTCGGGGGTGAGTAACTACGAGCAGTACTTC. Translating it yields CASSLLVSGVSNYEQYF.